This TCR beta chain appears in the sequencing data of a study of blood T cell repertoires in COVID-19. Background on the study: Nucleic acid was either cDNA or gDNA, and it came from T cells, B-cell-depleted T cells, or PBMCs.

Original processing methods: Nucleated cell number was recorded as an estimate derived from reference gene primer amplification. Some clones are missing from TCRdb's copy, which holds only in-frame ones; the method was immunoSEQ multiplex PCR. The V and J calls and the clone size are those of that table, but D and trimming were determined from the DNA. The table records around 250,000 clones, around nine tenths of them present only once. Germline-derived CDR1 and CDR2 are MRHNA and SNTAGT. The ends were cut back, 7 bases at V and 2 bases at J, with 11 bases in the middle. This CDR3 comprises 13 residues. Cohorts were determined from participant-reported clinical history. Two consecutive negative NP/OP PCR tests, clearance, or resolved symptoms defined Cohort 3 recovery.

The genes are TRBV6-4 and TRBJ1-1; D not certain. The specimen sequenced was PBMCs or T cells enriched from blood (not recorded which). The receptor comes from a woman in her forties or fifties who had recovered from COVID-19. DNA of the CDR3: TGTGCCAGCATGCGGAGAGTAAACACTGAAGCTTTCTTT. It yields the protein CASMRRVNTEAFF.